The next 13 T cell receptor beta chains were all read from a single sample in a study of T cell clonality in common variable immunodeficiency. Study findings and constraints: Common variable immunodeficiency TCR beta sequences reportedly had fewer deletions and N-nucleotide insertions.

The protocol was immunoSEQ multiplex PCR, while the TCRdb copy is restricted to in-frame clones and leaves out a portion. The sample contains around 24,000 clones, none of them singletons. Their recognized antigens are unknown. Sequencing was performed on peripheral blood mononuclear cells. The source is a human donor with common variable immunodeficiency.

This clone was picked up a small number of times. The CDR3 end is not reached by the read, which stops 3 residues before it; the germline J gene fills it in. V gene TRBV20-1 combines with J gene TRBJ1-1; 8 bases are a match to TRBD1. From germline, CDR1 is DFQATT and CDR2 SNEGSKA (reference sequence). The ends lost 4 bases at V and 4 bases at J; junction bases unmatched: 2. This CDR3 region has 12 residues. The CDR3: CSATDRGTEAFF. Partial CDR3 DNA: TGCAGTGCTACTGACAGGGGCACTGAA.

This clone was recorded many times. Coverage ceases 3 residues before the CDR3 finishes, and the germline J gene fills in the end. The rearrangement links TRBV9 to TRBJ2-3; D might be TRBD1 (7 bases). Per the germline V gene, CDR1 is SGDLS and CDR2 is YYNGEE. The CDR3 consists of 14 residues. Trimming took off 2 bases at V and 3 bases at J, with 10 bases between the two ends. The CDR3 region is CASSVRGATDTQYF. The CDR3 bases that were read are TGTGCCAGCAGCGTCAGGGGGGCTACAGATACG. Full variable domain (missing parts from reference TRBV9 and TRBJ2-3): DSGVTQTPKHLITATGQRVTLRCSPRSGDLSVYWYQQSLDQGLQFLIQYYNGEERAKGNILERFSAQQFPDLHSELNLSSLELGDSALYFCASSVRGATDTQYFGPGTRLTVL.

As regards this clone: The read is 3 residues too short to cover the CDR3 end, so that end is filled in from the germline J gene. The rearrangement joins TRBV30 to TRBJ2-2, with TRBD2 identical over 7 bases. The CDR3 is 15 residues long. J was trimmed by 5 bases and V by 0 bases; bases with no gene match: 6. The germline V gene has CDR1 GTSNPN and CDR2 SVGIG (reference sequence). The CDR3 protein is CAWSVAGRRTGELFF. The sequenced part of the CDR3 DNA is TGTGCCTGGAGTGTAGCGGGACGGAGGACCGGGGAG.

Points on this clone: The read gets to within 3 residues of the CDR3 end, and the germline J gene fills in the rest. This chain links TRBV7-9 with TRBJ1-4; the D gene is possibly TRBD1 (6 bases). CDR1 and CDR2 from the germline V gene are SEHNR and FQNEAQ (reference sequence). The CDR3 sequence is 13 residues long. V shed 4 bases and J shed 7 bases, with 10 bases lying between them. The CDR3 protein is CASSSRGGEKLFF. The covered CDR3 bases are TGTGCCAGCAGCTCCAGGGGAGGTGAAAAA.

This clone was counted many times. Sequencing ends 3 residues short of the CDR3 end; the germline J gene provides the rest. The genes are TRBV5-4 and TRBJ1-2, with 7 bases matching TRBD1. There are 15 residues in the CDR3. Germline-derived CDR1 and CDR2 are SGHNT and YYREEE (reference sequence). Trimming cost V 4 bases and J 4 bases; bases outside gene matches: 10. CDR3 DNA, as far as it was read: TGTGCCAGCAGCATCCCGACAGGGCCCTCCTATGGC. This encodes CASSIPTGPSYG. The full CDR3 sequence reads CASSIPTGPSYGYTF. The whole variable domain, remainder taken from reference TRBV5-4 and TRBJ1-2, is ETGVTQSPTHLIKTRGQQVTLRCSSQSGHNTVSWYQQALGQGPQFIFQYYREEENGRGNFPPRFSGLQFPNYSSELNVNALELDDSALYLCASSIPTGPSYGYTFGSGTRLTVV.

This clone was picked up many times. The read finishes 3 residues shy of the CDR3 end, and the germline J gene is used to complete it. The gene calls are TRBV5-1 and TRBJ1-4, with D maybe TRBD1 (5 bases). Trimming stripped 0 bases from V and 0 bases from J, with 9 bases between. Germline V gene data show CDR1 as SGHRS and CDR2 as YFSETQ. The CDR3 length is 16 residues. The CDR3 region is CASSLAGGSTNEKLFF. The covered CDR3 bases are TGCGCCAGCAGCTTGGCGGGGGGATCAACTAATGAAAAA. The full variable domain, with the rest looked up from reference TRBV5-1 and TRBJ1-4, is KAGVTQTPRYLIKTRGQQVTLSCSPISGHRSVSWYQQTPGQGLQFLFEYFSETQRNKGNFPGRFSGRQFSNSRSEMNVSTLELGDSALYLCASSLAGGSTNEKLFFGSGTQLSVL.

About this clone: Coverage ceases 3 residues before the CDR3 finishes, and the germline J gene fills in the end. The rearrangement joins TRBV5-1 to TRBJ2-5, with TRBD2 identical over 12 bases. V was clipped by 4 bases and J by 5 bases; unmatched bases: 3. The V gene's germline CDR1 is SGHRS and CDR2 YFSETQ. CDR3 length equals 14 residues. The part of the CDR3 DNA that was read is TGCGCCAGCAGCCCCGGACTAGCGGGGGAGACC. Protein product: CASSPGLAGET. The whole CDR3 is CASSPGLAGETQYF.

A note on this clone: Coverage ceases 3 residues before the CDR3 finishes, and the germline J gene fills in the end. This chain uses TRBV19 with TRBJ2-1; TRBD2 matches 12 bases. This CDR3 has 14 amino acids. Trimming at V came to 4 bases and at J to 9 bases, leaving 4 bases not matched to a gene. Germline V gene data show CDR1 as LNHDA and CDR2 as SQIVND (reference sequence). The covered CDR3 bases are TGTGCCAGTAGTAGGACTAGCGGGACCAGTGAG. Protein: CASSRTSGTSE. In full, the CDR3 reads CASSRTSGTSEQFF.

This clone appeared a few times. The read falls 3 residues short of the CDR3 end, and the missing part is taken from the germline J gene. The V call is TRBV19, the J call TRBJ1-1; the D gene is possibly TRBD1 (5 bases). Germline CDR1 is LNHDA and CDR2 is SQIVND (reference sequence). The CDR3 length is 15 residues. Trimming left V 5 bases short and J 7 bases short, with 20 bases between. CDR3 bases read: TGTGCCAGTAGTCCCTTCAGGGCGCCGAGAGATGAA. Amino acids: CASSPFRAPRDE. The whole CDR3 protein reads CASSPFRAPRDEAFF.

This clone was detected ten times or more. The read ends 3 residues before the CDR3 terminus; that terminus is restored from the germline J gene. The rearrangement links TRBV19 to TRBJ1-2; the D gene is possibly TRBD1 (6 bases). The CDR3 has 14 amino acids. Trimming cost V 5 bases and J 4 bases, with 14 bases left between them. Germline assignment: CDR1 LNHDA and CDR2 SQIVND (reference sequence). CDR3 loop: CASSRETGTYGYTF. The covered CDR3 bases are TGTGCCAGTAGTCGAGAGACAGGTACCTATGGC.

CDR3 amino acids: CSGERGGTDTEAFF. The CDR3 bases that were read are TGCAGTGGAGAGAGGGGGGGCACGGACACTGAA. The V call is TRBV20-1, the J call TRBJ1-1, with D possibly matching TRBD1 (6 bases). The read falls 3 residues short of the CDR3 end, and the missing part is taken from the germline J gene. Trimming stripped 7 bases from V and 3 bases from J, with 18 bases between. The CDR3 is 14 amino acids. Germline V CDR1 and CDR2: DFQATT, SNEGSKA (reference sequence).

This clone was detected many times. Coverage ceases 3 residues before the CDR3 finishes, and the germline J gene fills in the end. The chain carries TRBV20-1 and TRBJ1-1, with D unresolved. This CDR3 has 14 residues. Germline lookup yields CDR1 DFQATT and CDR2 SNEGSKA (reference sequence). V was shortened by 0 bases and J by 6 bases, with 14 bases between the two germline ends. This CDR3 reads CSARDLGSGAEAFF. CDR3 bases read: TGCAGTGCTAGAGATCTAGGTAGTGGCGCTGAA.

This clone was seen at least ten times. The read finishes 3 residues shy of the CDR3 end, and the germline J gene is used to complete it. V gene TRBV12-3 or TRBV12-4 combines with J gene TRBJ2-3; perhaps TRBD2 as D (5 bases). The CDR3 length is 16 residues. The V end lost 1 base, the J end lost 1 base, and 12 bases lay between the germline ends. Partial CDR3 DNA: TGTGCCAGCAGTTTAGGGCCCCGGGGTGGCACAGATACG. Protein product: CASSLGPRGGTDT. In full, the CDR3 reads CASSLGPRGGTDTQYF.